This TCR beta chain was observed in a study of blood T cell repertoires in COVID-19. Study as a whole: Sample material is recorded as cDNA or gDNA derived from T cells, B-cell-depleted T cells, or PBMCs.

Participant-reported clinical history was the basis for cohort assignment. Germline CDR1 and CDR2: MDHEN and SYDVKM. Trimming took 8 bases from V and 2 from J; bases not matched to a gene: 5. This CDR3 has 14 residues. Some clones are missing from TCRdb's copy, which holds only in-frame ones; the method was immunoSEQ multiplex PCR. The table shows about 170,000 clones, with about 90% occurring only once. The sample taken for sequencing was PBMCs or T cells enriched from blood (not recorded which). The TCR was taken from a woman aged 45-65 years who had recovered from COVID-19. The rearrangement joins TRBV28 to TRBJ1-1; 10 positions agree with TRBD1. The CDR3 DNA sequence: TGTGCCAGCCGGACAGGGGGTAGTAACACTGAAGCTTTCTTT. Translated: CASRTGGSNTEAFF.